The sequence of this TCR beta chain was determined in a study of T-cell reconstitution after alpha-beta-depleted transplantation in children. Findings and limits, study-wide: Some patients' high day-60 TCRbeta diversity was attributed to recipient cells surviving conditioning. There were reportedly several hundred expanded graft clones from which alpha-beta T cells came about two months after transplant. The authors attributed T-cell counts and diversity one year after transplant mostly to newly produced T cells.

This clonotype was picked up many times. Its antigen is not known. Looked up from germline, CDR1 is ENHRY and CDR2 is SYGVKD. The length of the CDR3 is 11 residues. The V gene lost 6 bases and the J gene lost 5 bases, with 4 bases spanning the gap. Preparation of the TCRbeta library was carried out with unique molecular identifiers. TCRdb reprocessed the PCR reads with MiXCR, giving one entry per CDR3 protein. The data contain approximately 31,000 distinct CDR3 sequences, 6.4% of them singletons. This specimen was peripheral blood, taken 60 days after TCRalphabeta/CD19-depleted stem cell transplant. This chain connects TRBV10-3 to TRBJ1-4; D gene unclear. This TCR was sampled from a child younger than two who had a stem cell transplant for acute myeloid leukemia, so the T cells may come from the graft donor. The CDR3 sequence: CAIRRNEKLFF. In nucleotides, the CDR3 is TGTGCCATCAGACGAAATGAAAAACTGTTTTTT.